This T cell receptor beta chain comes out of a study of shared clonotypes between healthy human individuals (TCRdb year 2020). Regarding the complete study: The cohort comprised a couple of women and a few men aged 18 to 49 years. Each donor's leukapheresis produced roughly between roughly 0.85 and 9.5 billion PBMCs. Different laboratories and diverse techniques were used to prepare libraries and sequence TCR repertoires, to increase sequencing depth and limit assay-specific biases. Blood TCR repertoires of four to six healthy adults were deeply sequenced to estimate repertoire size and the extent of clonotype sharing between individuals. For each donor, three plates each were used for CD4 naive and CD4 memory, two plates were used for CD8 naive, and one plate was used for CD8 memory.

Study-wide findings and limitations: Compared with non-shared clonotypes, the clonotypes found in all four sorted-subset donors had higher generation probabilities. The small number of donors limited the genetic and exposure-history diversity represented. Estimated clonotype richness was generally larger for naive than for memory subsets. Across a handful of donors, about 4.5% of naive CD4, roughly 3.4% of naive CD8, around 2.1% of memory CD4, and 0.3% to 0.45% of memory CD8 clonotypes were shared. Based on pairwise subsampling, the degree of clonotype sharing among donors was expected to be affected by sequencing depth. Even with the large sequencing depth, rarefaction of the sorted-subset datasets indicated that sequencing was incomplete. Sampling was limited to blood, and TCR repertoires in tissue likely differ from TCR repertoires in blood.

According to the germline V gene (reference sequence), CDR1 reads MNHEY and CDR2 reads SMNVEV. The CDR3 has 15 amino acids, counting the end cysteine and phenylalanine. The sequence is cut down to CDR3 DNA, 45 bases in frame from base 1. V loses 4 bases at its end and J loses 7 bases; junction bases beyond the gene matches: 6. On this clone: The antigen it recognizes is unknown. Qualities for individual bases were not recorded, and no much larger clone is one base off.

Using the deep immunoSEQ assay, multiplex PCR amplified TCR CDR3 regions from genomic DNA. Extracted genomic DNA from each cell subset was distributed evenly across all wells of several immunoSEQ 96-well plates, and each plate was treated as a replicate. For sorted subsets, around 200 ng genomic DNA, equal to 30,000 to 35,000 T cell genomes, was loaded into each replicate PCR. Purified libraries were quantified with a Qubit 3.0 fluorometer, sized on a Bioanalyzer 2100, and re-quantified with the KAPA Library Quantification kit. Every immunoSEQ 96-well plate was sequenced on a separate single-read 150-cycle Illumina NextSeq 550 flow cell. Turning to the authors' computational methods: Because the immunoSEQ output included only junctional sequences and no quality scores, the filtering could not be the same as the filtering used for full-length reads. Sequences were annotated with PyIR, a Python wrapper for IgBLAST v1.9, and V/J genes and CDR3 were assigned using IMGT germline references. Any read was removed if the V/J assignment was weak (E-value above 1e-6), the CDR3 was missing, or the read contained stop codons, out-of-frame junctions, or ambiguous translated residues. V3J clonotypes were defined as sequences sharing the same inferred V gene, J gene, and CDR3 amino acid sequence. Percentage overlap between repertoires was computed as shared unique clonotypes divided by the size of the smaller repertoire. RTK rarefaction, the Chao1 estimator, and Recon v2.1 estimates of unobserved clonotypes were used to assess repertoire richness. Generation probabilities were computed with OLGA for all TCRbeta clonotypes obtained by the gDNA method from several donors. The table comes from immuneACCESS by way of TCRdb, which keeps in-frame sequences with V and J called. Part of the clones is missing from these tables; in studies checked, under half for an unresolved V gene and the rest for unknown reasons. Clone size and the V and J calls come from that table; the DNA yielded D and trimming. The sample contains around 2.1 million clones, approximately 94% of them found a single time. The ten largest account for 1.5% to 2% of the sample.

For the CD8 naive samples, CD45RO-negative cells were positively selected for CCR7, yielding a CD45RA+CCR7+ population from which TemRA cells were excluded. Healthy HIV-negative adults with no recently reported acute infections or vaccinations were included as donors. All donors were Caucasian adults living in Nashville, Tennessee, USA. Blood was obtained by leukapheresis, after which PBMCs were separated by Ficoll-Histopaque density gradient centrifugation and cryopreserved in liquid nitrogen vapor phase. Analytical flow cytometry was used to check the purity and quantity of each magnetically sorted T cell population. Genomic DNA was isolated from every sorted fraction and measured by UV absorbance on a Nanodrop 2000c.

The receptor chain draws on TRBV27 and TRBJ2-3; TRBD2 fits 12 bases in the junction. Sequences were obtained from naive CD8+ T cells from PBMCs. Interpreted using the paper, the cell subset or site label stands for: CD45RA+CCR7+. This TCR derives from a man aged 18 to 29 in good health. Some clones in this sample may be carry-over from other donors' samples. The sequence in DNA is TGTGCCAGCAGTTCCGGACTAGCGGGGAGGCATACGCAGTATTTT. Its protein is CASSSGLAGRHTQYF.